The 27 T cell receptor beta chains below all came from one sample that was sequenced in a study of CD8 T cells in Susac syndrome. The RNA input was about 0.45 to 1 ug, and it was reverse transcribed with random hexamers. TCRdb redid the calling of the immunoSEQ multiplex PCR reads with MiXCR, one entry per CDR3 protein. This sample has about 250,000 distinct CDR3 sequences, with roughly 93% found just once. Sequencing was carried out using CD4+ T cells from PBMCs. These receptors all stem from a human donor with multiple sclerosis.

This clonotype was found once. The genes are TRBV5-1 and TRBJ1-6; D is unresolved. The CDR3 runs to 17 residues. V dropped 0 bases and J dropped 1 base, with 11 bases sitting between them. Germline V gene sequence: CDR1 SGHRS, CDR2 YFSETQ. The CDR3 protein is CASSLDPSRSYNSPLHF. In nucleotides, the CDR3 is TGCGCCAGCAGCTTGGACCCTTCTCGGTCCTATAATTCACCCCTCCACTTT.

This sequence joins TRBV3-1 and TRBJ2-5; 7 nucleotides line up with TRBD2. The CDR3 contains 17 residues. V was pared by 4 bases and J by 1 base, with 12 bases of the junction left unmatched. The germline CDR1 and CDR2 sequences are LGHDT and YNNKEL (reference sequence). The CDR3, as DNA: TGTGCCAGCAGCCCCGGTTGGGGCGGGAGTCGCCAAGAGACCCAGTACTTC. Encoded protein: CASSPGWGGSRQETQYF.

The chain links TRBV7-2 to TRBJ2-7; 9 bases align to TRBD2. This CDR3 is 17 amino acids long. J gave up 4 bases and V 1 base, and 11 bases lay outside the gene matches. Germline V lookup: CDR1 SGHTA, CDR2 FQGNSA. CDR3 loop: CASSLEVLRGGPYEQYF. In DNA, the CDR3 is TGTGCCAGCAGCTTAGAGGTCTTGCGGGGGGGCCCTTACGAGCAGTACTTC. Full variable domain (missing parts from reference TRBV7-2 and TRBJ2-7): GAGVSQSPSNKVTEKGKDVELRCDPISGHTALYWYRQSLGQGLEFLIYFQGNSAPDKSGLPSDRFSAERTGGSVSTLTIQRTQQEDSAVYLCASSLEVLRGGPYEQYFGPGTRLTVT.

This chain uses TRBV12-3 or TRBV12-4 with TRBJ2-7; no clear D gene. The CDR3 sequence is 12 residues long. The ends were cut back, 0 bases at V and 0 bases at J, with 0 bases in the middle. CDR3 nucleotides: TGTGCCAGCAGTTTAGCCTCCTACGAGCAGTACTTC. Protein sequence: CASSLASYEQYF.

The V and J genes are TRBV29-1 and TRBJ1-2; the match to TRBD1 covers 8 bases. The CDR3 runs to 13 residues. Losses at the gene ends were 4 bases for V and 6 bases for J; bases not matched to a gene: 7. Germline values: CDR1 SQVTM, CDR2 ANQGSEA. This CDR3 is CSVGYRGFNGYTF. The CDR3 nucleotides read TGCAGCGTTGGATACAGGGGGTTTAATGGCTACACCTTC.

The chain combines TRBV7-7 with TRBJ2-5; 12 positions agree with TRBD1. Germline trimming cut 5 bases from V and 5 bases from J; bases unmatched to any gene: 6. The CDR3 spans 15 residues. CDR1 is SSHAT, CDR2 FNYEAQ, per germline (reference sequence). The CDR3 here is CASSLGTGGHETQYF. CDR3 DNA: TGTGCCAGCAGCCTAGGGACAGGGGGCCACGAGACCCAGTACTTC.

The gene calls are TRBV6-2 or TRBV6-3 and TRBJ1-1, with D perhaps matching TRBD1 (5 bases). Deletions cut 0 bases from V and 4 bases from J, with 15 bases between. The germline V gene has CDR1 MNHEY and CDR2 SVGEGT. The CDR3 covers 16 residues. DNA of the CDR3: TGTGCCAGCAGTTACTCGATTCTCGGGGCTAGCACTGAAGCTTTCTTT. Translation: CASSYSILGASTEAFF.

The chain recombines TRBV19 with TRBJ1-2; D is unresolved. CDR1 and CDR2 from the germline V gene are LNHDA and SQIVND (reference sequence). The germline V and J ends were trimmed by 4 bases and 3 bases, with 15 bases remaining between them. The CDR3 contains 15 residues. CDR3 nucleotides: TGTGCCAGTAGTACTCAGGACGGTGCGGACTATGGCTACACCTTC. Translated: CASSTQDGADYGYTF.

This rearrangement joins TRBV5-1 to TRBJ2-6, with D perhaps matching TRBD2 (6 bases). CDR3 length equals 17 residues. CDR1 and CDR2 (germline): SGHRS, YFSETQ. The V and J ends lost 1 base and 1 base respectively, with 12 bases between them. In DNA form, the CDR3 reads TGCGCCAGCAGCTTGACGGGAGACCTGTCTGGGGCCAACGTCCTGACTTTC. Its protein product is CASSLTGDLSGANVLTF.

The chain couples TRBV30 to TRBJ1-1, with D tentatively TRBD1 (5 bases). The CDR3 contains 11 residues. Trimming pared 2 bases from V and 8 bases from J, leaving 9 bases between. Germline CDR1 is GTSNPN and CDR2 is SVGIG (reference sequence). The CDR3, as DNA: TGTGCCTGGAGTAGACAGACAGAAGCTTTCTTT. Translation: CAWSRQTEAFF. Using reference TRBV30 and TRBJ1-1 for the parts outside the CDR3, the full variable domain is SQTIHQWPATLVQPVGSPLSLECTVEGTSNPNLYWYRQAAGRGLQLLFYSVGIGQISSEVPQNLSASRPQDRQFILSSKKLLLSDSGFYLCAWSRQTEAFFGQGTRLTVV.

This chain connects TRBV9 to TRBJ2-3; D gene uncertain. Germline V lookup: CDR1 SGDLS, CDR2 YYNGEE. Trimming pared 6 bases from V and 0 bases from J, leaving 8 bases between. The CDR3 length is 13 residues. This chain's CDR3 is CASNSLSTDTQYF. CDR3 in DNA: TGTGCCAGCAACAGTCTTAGCACAGATACGCAGTATTTT.

CDR3 in amino acids: CSAPHRPGGYGYTF. The CDR3 nucleotides are TGCAGTGCTCCCCATAGACCCGGCGGCTATGGCTACACCTTC. This chain links TRBV20-1 with TRBJ1-2, with unresolved D. CDR3 length: 14 amino acids. Germline V lookup: CDR1 DFQATT, CDR2 SNEGSKA (reference sequence). Trimming cost V 5 bases and J 4 bases, with 17 bases left between them.

This chain joins TRBV29-1 and TRBJ1-2, with D hard to call. The CDR3 spans 12 residues. Germline values: CDR1 SQVTM, CDR2 ANQGSEA. The V end was cut by 4 bases, the J end by 7 bases, with 13 bases between. This chain's CDR3 is CSVVVPPGGYTF. Written as DNA, the CDR3 is TGCAGCGTTGTGGTGCCCCCAGGTGGCTACACCTTC.

The gene calls are TRBV7-3 and TRBJ1-2; D gene unclear. Trimming shortened V by 6 bases and J by 0 bases, and 14 bases separated the two germline ends. Germline CDR1 is SGHTA and CDR2 is FQGTGA. This CDR3 is 15 amino acids long. The CDR3 region is CASSLRGGSNYGYTF. CDR3 DNA sequence: TGTGCCAGCAGTCTAAGAGGCGGGTCTAACTATGGCTACACCTTC.

The V and J genes are TRBV3-1 and TRBJ1-3; no clear D. Germline-derived CDR1 and CDR2 are LGHDT and YNNKEL (reference sequence). The length of the CDR3 is 13 residues. Trimming took off 0 bases at V and 4 bases at J, with 4 bases between the two ends. CDR3 in amino acids: CASSQDAGNTIYF. DNA for the CDR3: TGTGCCAGCAGCCAAGATGCGGGAAACACCATATATTTT.

Turning to this clonotype: Germline and junction disagree at one end, which may indicate a read error. The V gene is TRBV6-6, the J gene TRBJ1-3; possible D gene TRBD1, 5 bases. Per the germline V gene, CDR1 is MNHNY and CDR2 is SVGAGI (reference sequence). The CDR3 is made up of 12 amino acids. CDR3 coding DNA: TGTGCCAGCAGTATAGCAGGGCCACCCAAGATCTTT. Translation gives CASSIAGPPKIF.

The chain links TRBV12-3 or TRBV12-4 to TRBJ2-5; TRBD2 matches at 10 bases. After removal of 8 bases from V and 5 bases from J, the junction contained 8 bases not matched to a gene. The CDR3 has 14 amino acids. The CDR3 region has the DNA TGTGCCAGCCGGGCGGGACTAGCGTACGAGACCCAGTACTTC. It translates to CASRAGLAYETQYF.

This chain uses TRBV14 with TRBJ2-5, with unresolved D. CDR3 length: 14 residues. V was clipped by 3 bases and J by 3 bases, with 11 bases between them. The germline V gene encodes CDR1 SGHDN and CDR2 FVKESK. CDR3 sequence reads: CASSHLVTEETQYF. For the CDR3, the DNA is TGTGCCAGCAGCCACTTGGTGACGGAAGAGACCCAGTACTTC.

The chain links TRBV7-9 to TRBJ1-6, with D perhaps matching TRBD1 (6 bases). CDR1 SEHNR and CDR2 FQNEAQ come from the germline V gene (reference sequence). The CDR3 extends over 15 amino acids. Trimming shortened V by 1 base and J by 6 bases, and 10 bases separated the two germline ends. Here the CDR3 reads CASSLEQGANSPLHF. Written as DNA, the CDR3 is TGTGCCAGCAGCTTAGAACAGGGAGCTAATTCACCCCTCCACTTT. Full variable domain (outside the CDR3, taken from reference TRBV7-9 and TRBJ1-6): DTGVSQNPRHKITKRGQNVTFRCDPISEHNRLYWYRQTLGQGPEFLTYFQNEAQLEKSRLLSDRFSAERPKGSFSTLEIQRTEQGDSAMYLCASSLEQGANSPLHFGNGTRLTVT.

A word on this clonotype: Compared with germline, one end of the junction differs, possibly owing to a read error. The rearrangement joins TRBV2 to TRBJ1-1; no clear D. Germline CDR1 reads SNHLY; CDR2 reads FYNNEI. The CDR3 loop spans 14 amino acids. CDR3 region: CASREDVFGTEAFF. The CDR3 nucleotides read TGTGCCAGCAGAGAAGACGTATTCGGCACTGAAGCTTTCTTT.

V gene TRBV3-1 combines with J gene TRBJ2-7; no clear D gene. The CDR3 covers 11 residues. Germline assignment: CDR1 LGHDT and CDR2 YNNKEL (reference sequence). V lost 3 bases to trimming and J lost 2 bases, with 2 bases between them. CDR3 coding DNA: TGTGCCAGCAGCCACCCCTACGAGCAGTACTTC. It encodes CASSHPYEQYF.

This clonotype showed up just once. V and J are TRBV5-1 and TRBJ2-7, with 8 bases that match TRBD1. Trimming took 2 bases from V and 3 from J; bases not matched to a gene: 4. From germline, CDR1 is SGHRS and CDR2 YFSETQ. This CDR3 has 14 residues. The CDR3: CASSFPGGDYEQYF. The CDR3 DNA reads as TGCGCCAGCAGCTTCCCAGGGGGCGACTACGAGCAGTACTTC.

This sequence joins TRBV9 and TRBJ2-1; TRBD2 matches at 7 bases. The CDR3 is 15 residues long. CDR1 is SGDLS and CDR2 is YYNGEE in the germline V gene. Losses at the gene ends were 0 bases for V and 4 bases for J; bases not matched to a gene: 4. For the CDR3, the DNA is TGTGCCAGCAGCGTAGTAAGCGGGAATTACAATGAGCAGTTCTTC. This sequence encodes CASSVVSGNYNEQFF. Looking up the rest from reference TRBV9 and TRBJ2-1 gives the full variable domain: DSGVTQTPKHLITATGQRVTLRCSPRSGDLSVYWYQQSLDQGLQFLIQYYNGEERAKGNILERFSAQQFPDLHSELNLSSLELGDSALYFCASSVVSGNYNEQFFGPGTRLTVL.

The chain links TRBV18 to TRBJ1-3, with D possibly TRBD1 on 5 matching bases. CDR3 length: 14 amino acids. The germline gives CDR1 KGHSH, CDR2 LQKENI. V gave up 4 bases and J gave up 3 bases, with 10 bases separating them. CDR3 loop: CASSHGTHGNTIYF. In DNA, the CDR3 is TGTGCCAGCTCACACGGGACCCATGGAAACACCATATATTTT.

The chain has TRBV3-1 and TRBJ1-6; D gene ambiguous. From germline, CDR1 is LGHDT and CDR2 YNNKEL (reference sequence). V was trimmed by 0 bases and J by 10 bases, leaving 7 bases between them. The CDR3 contains 13 residues. Here the CDR3 reads CASSQDLGSPLHF. In nucleotides, the CDR3 is TGTGCCAGCAGCCAAGATCTGGGATCACCCCTCCACTTT.

This chain uses TRBV7-3 with TRBJ1-3; D gene ambiguous. Germline values: CDR1 SGHTA, CDR2 FQGTGA. The CDR3 length is 15 residues. The V end lost 5 bases, the J end lost 2 bases, and 13 bases lay between the germline ends. The DNA for the CDR3 is TGTGCCAGCAGCGCCAAAGTGGGCCCTGGAAACACCATATATTTT. This translates into CASSAKVGPGNTIYF.

The chain carries TRBV5-4 and TRBJ2-5; 7 bases align to TRBD1. The CDR3 extends over 16 amino acids. Germline CDR1 and CDR2: SGHNT and YYREEE (reference sequence). The V gene end was trimmed by 4 bases and the J gene end by 5 bases; junction bases not matched to a gene: 14. CDR3: CASSLKRQGVGETQYF. The CDR3, as DNA: TGTGCCAGCAGCCTCAAACGACAGGGTGTGGGGGAGACCCAGTACTTC.